The clone carrying this T cell receptor beta chain has a count of ten or more. Its specificity is not known. The sample belongs to a study of human T cells and chemical hapten exposure. The wider study: DPC (0.01%) was patch tested on the upper back and read at 6 days. It was small differences in pooled library volume that mainly caused per-sample TCR yields to vary. Whole-study findings and limits: Against controls, expanded TCRs gave rise to significantly more large CDR3 similarity clusters. Alopecia affecting every donor means their immune response may not match healthy people's.

The CDR3 runs 14 residues. With 6 bases clipped from V and 1 base from J, the junction kept 3 bases outside the gene matches. Per the germline V gene, CDR1 is MDHEN and CDR2 is SYDVKM. From the RACE reads, TCRdb called clonotypes with MiXCR, one entry per CDR3 protein. The table includes under 450,000 distinct CDR3 sequences, around 5% detected once. Time point indicated: patch test 1, 2 weeks after DPC sensitization. Treatment denoted: therapeutic diphenylcyclopropenone sensitization with weekly scalp DPC. This receptor was taken from a woman in her forties or fifties with alopecia areata. Some clones in this sample may be carry-over from other donors' samples. The specimen was whole blood, collected in connection with sensitization to the hapten diphenylcyclopropenone (DPC). V and J are TRBV28 and TRBJ2-4; 7 nucleotides match TRBD2. CDR3 sequence: CASRSGGAKNIQYF. CDR3 DNA: TGTGCCAGCAGGTCCGGGGGGGCCAAAAACATTCAGTACTTC.